The sequence of this T cell receptor beta chain was determined in a study of blood T cell repertoires in COVID-19. Germline CDR1 is SEHNR and CDR2 is FQNEAQ (reference sequence). The CDR3 has 15 residues. V shed 1 base and J 6 bases; nucleotides not matched to a gene: 6. Profiled with immunoSEQ multiplex PCR; TCRdb holds only in-frame clones, not every one. The sample consists of approximately 350,000 clones, about 90% of them appearing once. The TCR was taken from a woman younger than 45 who had recovered from COVID-19. What was sequenced was PBMCs or T cells enriched from blood (not recorded which). The chain employs TRBV7-9 and TRBJ2-7; 10 bases line up with TRBD2. The CDR3 DNA is TGTGCCAGCAGCTTAGGGGGGCTAGCGGGAGCCGAGCAGTACTTC. Its translation is CASSLGGLAGAEQYF.